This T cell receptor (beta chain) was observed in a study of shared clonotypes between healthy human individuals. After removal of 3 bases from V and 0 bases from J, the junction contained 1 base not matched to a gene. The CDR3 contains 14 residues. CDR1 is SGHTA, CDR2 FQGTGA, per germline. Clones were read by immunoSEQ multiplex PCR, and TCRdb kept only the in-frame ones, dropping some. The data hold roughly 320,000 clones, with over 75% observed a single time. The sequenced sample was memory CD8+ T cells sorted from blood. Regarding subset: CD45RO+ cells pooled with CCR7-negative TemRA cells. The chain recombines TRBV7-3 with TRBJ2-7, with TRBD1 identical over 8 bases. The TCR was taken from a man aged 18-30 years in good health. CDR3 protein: CASSFGTGSYEQYF. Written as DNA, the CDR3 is TGTGCCAGCAGCTTCGGGACAGGCTCCTACGAGCAGTACTTC.